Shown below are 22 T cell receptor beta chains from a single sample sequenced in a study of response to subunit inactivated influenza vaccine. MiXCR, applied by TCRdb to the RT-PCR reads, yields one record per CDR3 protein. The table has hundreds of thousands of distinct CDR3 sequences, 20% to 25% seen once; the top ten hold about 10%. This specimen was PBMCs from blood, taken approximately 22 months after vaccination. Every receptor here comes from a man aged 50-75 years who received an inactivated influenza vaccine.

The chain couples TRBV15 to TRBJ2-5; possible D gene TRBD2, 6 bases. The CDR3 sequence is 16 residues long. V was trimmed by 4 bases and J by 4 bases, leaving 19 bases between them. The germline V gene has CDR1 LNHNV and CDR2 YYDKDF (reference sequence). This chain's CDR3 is CATSTGDGGSGETQYF. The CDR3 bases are TGTGCCACCAGCACCGGGGACGGGGGAAGTGGAGAGACCCAGTACTTC.

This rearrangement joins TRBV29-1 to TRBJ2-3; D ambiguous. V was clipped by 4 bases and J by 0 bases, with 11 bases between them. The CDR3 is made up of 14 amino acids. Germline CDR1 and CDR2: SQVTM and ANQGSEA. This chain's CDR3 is CSVAGLGSTDTQYF. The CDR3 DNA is TGCAGCGTTGCCGGTCTGGGTAGCACAGATACGCAGTATTTT.

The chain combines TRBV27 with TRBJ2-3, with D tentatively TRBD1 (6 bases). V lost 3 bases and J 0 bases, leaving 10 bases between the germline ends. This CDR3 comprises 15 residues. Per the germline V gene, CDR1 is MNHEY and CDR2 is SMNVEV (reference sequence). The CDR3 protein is CASSFWGQSTDTQYF. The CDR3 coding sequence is TGTGCCAGCAGTTTTTGGGGACAAAGCACAGATACGCAGTATTTT.

Written as DNA, the CDR3 is TGTGCCAGCAGTTTAAGGGCCGCCTACGAGCAGTACTTC. Amino acids: CASSLRAAYEQYF. This chain links TRBV28 with TRBJ2-7; D is unresolved. CDR1 and CDR2 (germline): MDHEN, SYDVKM. The CDR3 extends over 13 amino acids. V lost 2 bases to trimming and J lost 2 bases, with 7 bases between them.

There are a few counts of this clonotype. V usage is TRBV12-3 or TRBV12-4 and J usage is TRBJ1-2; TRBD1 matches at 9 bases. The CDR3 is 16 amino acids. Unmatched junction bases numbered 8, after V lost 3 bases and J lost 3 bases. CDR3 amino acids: CASSFNPGQGHYGYTF. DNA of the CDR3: TGTGCCAGCAGTTTTAATCCGGGACAGGGTCACTATGGCTACACCTTC.

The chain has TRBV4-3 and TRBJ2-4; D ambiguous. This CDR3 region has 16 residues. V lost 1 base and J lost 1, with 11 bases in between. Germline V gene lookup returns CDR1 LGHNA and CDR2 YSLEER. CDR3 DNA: TGCGCCAGCAGCCAAGGGTTCTTCCTGGCCAAAAACATTCAGTACTTC. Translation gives CASSQGFFLAKNIQYF.

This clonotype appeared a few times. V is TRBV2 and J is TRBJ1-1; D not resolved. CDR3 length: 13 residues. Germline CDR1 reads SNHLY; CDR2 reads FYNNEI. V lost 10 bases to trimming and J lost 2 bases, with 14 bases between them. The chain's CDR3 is CATQEQSNTEAFF. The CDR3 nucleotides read TGTGCCACCCAGGAACAGAGCAACACTGAAGCTTTCTTT.

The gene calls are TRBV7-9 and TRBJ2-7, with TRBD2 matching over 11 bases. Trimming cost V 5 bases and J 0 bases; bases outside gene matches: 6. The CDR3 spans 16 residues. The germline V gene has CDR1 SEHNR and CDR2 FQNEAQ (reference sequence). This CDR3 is CASSRPLAGGSYEQYF. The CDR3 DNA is TGTGCCAGCAGCCGGCCGCTAGCGGGGGGCTCCTACGAGCAGTACTTC.

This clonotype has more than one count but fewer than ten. The CDR3 coding sequence is TGTGCCAGCTCACCATCAAGAAGTAACGAAGCTTTCTTT. Amino acids: CASSPSRSNEAFF. The chain has TRBV18 and TRBJ1-1; D is unclear. The CDR3 extends over 13 amino acids. CDR1 and CDR2 from the germline V gene are KGHSH and LQKENI. V lost 2 bases to trimming and J lost 8 bases, with 12 bases between them.

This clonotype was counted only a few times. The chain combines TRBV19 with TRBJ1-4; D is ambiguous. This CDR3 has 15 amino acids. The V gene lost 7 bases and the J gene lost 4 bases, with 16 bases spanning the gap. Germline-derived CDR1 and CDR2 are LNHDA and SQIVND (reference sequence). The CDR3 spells CASTEIFNNNEKLFF. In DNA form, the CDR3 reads TGTGCCAGTACCGAGATATTCAATAATAATGAAAAACTGTTTTTT.

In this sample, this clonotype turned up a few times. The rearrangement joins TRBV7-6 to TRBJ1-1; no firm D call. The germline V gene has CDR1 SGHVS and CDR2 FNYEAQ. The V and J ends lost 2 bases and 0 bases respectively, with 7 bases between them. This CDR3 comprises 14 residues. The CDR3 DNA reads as TGTGCCAGCAGCTTAATAAGTTTGAACACTGAAGCTTTCTTT. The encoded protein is CASSLISLNTEAFF.

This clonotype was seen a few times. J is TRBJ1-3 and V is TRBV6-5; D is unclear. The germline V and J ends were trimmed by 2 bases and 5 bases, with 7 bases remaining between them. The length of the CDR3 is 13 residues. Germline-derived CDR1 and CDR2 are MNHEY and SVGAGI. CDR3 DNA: TGTGCCAGCAGTTACGGGCCCCGAAACACCATATATTTT. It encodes CASSYGPRNTIYF.

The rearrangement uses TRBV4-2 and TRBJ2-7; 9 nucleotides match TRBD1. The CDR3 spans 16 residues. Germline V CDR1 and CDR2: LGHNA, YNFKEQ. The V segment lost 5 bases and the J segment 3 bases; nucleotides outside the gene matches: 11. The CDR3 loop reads CASSSLTGTGRYEQYF. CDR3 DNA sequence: TGTGCCAGCAGCTCATTAACCGGGACAGGGCGCTACGAGCAGTACTTC.

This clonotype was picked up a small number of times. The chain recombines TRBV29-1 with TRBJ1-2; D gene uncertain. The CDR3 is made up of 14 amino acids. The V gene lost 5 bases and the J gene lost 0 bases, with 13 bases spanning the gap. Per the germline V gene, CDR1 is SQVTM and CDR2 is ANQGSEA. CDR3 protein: CSVQGSPTNYGYTF. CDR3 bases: TGCAGCGTTCAAGGATCACCGACTAACTATGGCTACACCTTC. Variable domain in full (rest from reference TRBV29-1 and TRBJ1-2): SAVISQKPSRDICQRGTSLTIQCQVDSQVTMMFWYRQQPGQSLTLIATANQGSEATYESGFVIDKFPISRPNLTFSTLTVSNMSPEDSSIYLCSVQGSPTNYGYTFGSGTRLTVV.

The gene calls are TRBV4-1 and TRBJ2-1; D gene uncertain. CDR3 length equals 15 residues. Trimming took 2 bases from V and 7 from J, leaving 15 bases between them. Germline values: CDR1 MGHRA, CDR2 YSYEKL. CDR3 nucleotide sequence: TGCGCCAGCAGCCAACAGGTGCTGGGTTTTAATGAGCAGTTCTTC. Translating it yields CASSQQVLGFNEQFF.

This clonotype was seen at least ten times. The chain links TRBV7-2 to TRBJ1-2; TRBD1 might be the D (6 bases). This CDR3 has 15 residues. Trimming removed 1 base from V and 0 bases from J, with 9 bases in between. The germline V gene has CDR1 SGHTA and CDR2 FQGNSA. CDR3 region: CASSLVAGANYGYTF. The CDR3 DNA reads TGTGCCAGCAGCTTAGTCGCAGGGGCTAACTATGGCTACACCTTC. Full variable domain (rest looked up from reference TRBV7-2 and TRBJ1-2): GAGVSQSPSNKVTEKGKDVELRCDPISGHTALYWYRQSLGQGLEFLIYFQGNSAPDKSGLPSDRFSAERTGGSVSTLTIQRTQQEDSAVYLCASSLVAGANYGYTFGSGTRLTVV.

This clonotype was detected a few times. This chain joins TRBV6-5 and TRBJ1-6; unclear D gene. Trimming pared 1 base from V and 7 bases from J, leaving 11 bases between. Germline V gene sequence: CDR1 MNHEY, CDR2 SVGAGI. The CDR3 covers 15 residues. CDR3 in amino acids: CASSYLSPGNSPLHF. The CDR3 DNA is TGTGCCAGCAGTTACTTATCCCCTGGCAATTCACCCCTCCACTTT.

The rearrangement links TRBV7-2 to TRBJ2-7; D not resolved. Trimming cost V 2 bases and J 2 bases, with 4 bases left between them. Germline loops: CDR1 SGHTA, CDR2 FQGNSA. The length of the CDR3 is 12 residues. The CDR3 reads CASSLSAYEQYF. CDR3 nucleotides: TGTGCCAGCAGCTTAAGCGCCTACGAGCAGTACTTC. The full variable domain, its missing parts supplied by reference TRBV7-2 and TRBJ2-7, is GAGVSQSPSNKVTEKGKDVELRCDPISGHTALYWYRQSLGQGLEFLIYFQGNSAPDKSGLPSDRFSAERTGGSVSTLTIQRTQQEDSAVYLCASSLSAYEQYFGPGTRLTVT.

CDR3 in amino acids: CANQDANTGELFF. CDR3 coding DNA: TGTGCCAACCAGGACGCGAACACCGGGGAGCTGTTTTTT. The chain links TRBV28 to TRBJ2-2; unclear D gene. In germline, CDR1 is MDHEN, CDR2 SYDVKM. This CDR3 is built from 13 residues. The V end lost 10 bases, the J end lost 0 bases, and 9 bases lay between the germline ends.

The CDR3 region is CSAIYGTLSEQFF. The CDR3 region has the DNA TGCAGTGCTATCTACGGGACCCTCAGTGAGCAGTTCTTC. The chain uses TRBV20-1 and TRBJ2-1, with D possibly called TRBD1 or TRBD2 (5 bases each). Germline CDR1 DFQATT, CDR2 SNEGSKA (reference sequence). The V end was cut by 4 bases, the J end by 9 bases, with 16 bases between. This CDR3 has 13 amino acids.

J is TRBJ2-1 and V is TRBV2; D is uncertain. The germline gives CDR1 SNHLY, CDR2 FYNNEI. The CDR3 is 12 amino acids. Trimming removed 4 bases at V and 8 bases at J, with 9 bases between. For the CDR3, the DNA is TGTGCCAGCAGTGTGCTGGGGTATGAGCAGTTCTTC. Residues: CASSVLGYEQFF.

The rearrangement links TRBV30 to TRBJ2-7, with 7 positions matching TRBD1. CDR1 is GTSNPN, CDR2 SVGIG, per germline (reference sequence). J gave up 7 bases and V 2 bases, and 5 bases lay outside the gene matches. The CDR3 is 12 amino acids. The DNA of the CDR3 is TGTGCCTGGAGTATTACAGGGGATGAGCAGTACTTC. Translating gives CAWSITGDEQYF.